This T cell receptor (beta chain) was profiled in a study of OX40 agonist ivuxolimab in advanced cancers. Findings and limits, study-wide: Still undetermined is the antigen specificity of the expanded peripheral T cells. The authors also found low normalized T-cell clonal expansion in some nonresponders. Averaging showed that CD8+ T cells had more expanded clones than CD4+ did. Doses of 0.1 to 3.0 mg/kg were accompanied by clonal expansion of CD4+ and CD8+ blood T cells by week 6.

With respect to this clone: Its matching antigen is unknown. Other nucleotide sequences from this sample produce the same CDR3.

Profiling relied on immunoSEQ multiplex PCR, and the TCRdb table lists in-frame clones only, not all of them. The table includes approximately 58,000 clones, approximately 86% detected once. The germline V gene encodes CDR1 SGHTA and CDR2 FQGNSA. The V end lost 1 base, the J end lost 0 bases, and 4 bases lay between the germline ends. CDR3 length: 14 residues. The receptor was isolated from an adult with an advanced solid tumor such as melanoma, head and neck, liver or kidney cancer. This chain connects TRBV7-2 to TRBJ2-1; D unresolved. Here the sequenced sample was CD4+ or CD8+ T cells sorted from blood, taken in a trial of the OX40 agonist ivuxolimab. Here the CDR3 DNA reads TGTGCCAGCAGCTTAGTGGGCTCCTACAATGAGCAGTTCTTC. Translation gives CASSLVGSYNEQFF.